The 8 T cell receptor beta chains below were found in one sample sequenced in a study of blood T cell repertoires in COVID-19. The protocol was immunoSEQ multiplex PCR, while the TCRdb copy is restricted to in-frame clones and leaves out a portion. The table records around 120,000 clones, 80% of them present only once. Sequenced: peripheral blood. These receptors were taken from a human donor in a cohort sampled during active COVID-19.

The rearrangement uses TRBV7-2 and TRBJ2-5; D is ambiguous. The CDR3 is 15 amino acids. V was shortened by 3 bases and J by 1 base, with 12 bases between the two germline ends. Germline V gene lookup returns CDR1 SGHTA and CDR2 FQGNSA. This CDR3 reads CASSLMQTPQETQYF. The CDR3 bases are TGTGCCAGCAGCTTGATGCAAACTCCCCAAGAGACCCAGTACTTC.

This clone was seen a few times. The chain uses TRBV2 and TRBJ1-1; D is undetermined. Between the trimmed V and J ends, which lost 6 bases and 11 bases, there was a span of 7 bases. The CDR3 is made up of 9 amino acids. The germline gives CDR1 SNHLY, CDR2 FYNNEI. The CDR3 reads CASSVFAFF. CDR3 coding DNA: TGTGCCAGCAGCGTTTTCGCTTTCTTT.

The rearrangement uses TRBV7-2 and TRBJ2-2, with D possibly TRBD1 on 5 matching bases. The CDR3 covers 14 residues. V was clipped by 3 bases and J by 6 bases, with 11 bases between them. The germline CDR1 and CDR2 sequences are SGHTA and FQGNSA. The CDR3 bases are TGTGCCAGCAGCTTGTCCAGGGATGCCGGGGAGCTGTTTTTT. Its protein product is CASSLSRDAGELFF.

This chain joins TRBV18 and TRBJ1-4, with a weak D call TRBD1 (5 bases). The length of the CDR3 is 17 residues. The V end was cut by 4 bases, the J end by 5 bases, with 20 bases between. Germline assignment: CDR1 KGHSH and CDR2 LQKENI. The CDR3: CASSRNAQGSQNEKLFF. The DNA for the CDR3 is TGTGCCAGCTCACGAAACGCGCAGGGATCGCAGAATGAAAAACTGTTTTTT. Together with reference TRBV18 and TRBJ1-4, the CDR3 gives the full variable domain: NAGVMQNPRHLVRRRGQEARLRCSPMKGHSHVYWYRQLPEEGLKFMVYLQKENIIDESGMPKERFSAEFPKEGPSILRIQQVVRGDSAAYFCASSRNAQGSQNEKLFFGSGTQLSVL.

V and J are TRBV3-1 (or the pseudogene TRBV3-2) and TRBJ2-1, with 11 bases identical to TRBD2. Unmatched junction bases numbered 8, after V lost 4 bases and J lost 9 bases. CDR3 length: 15 residues. The germline gives CDR1 LGHDT, CDR2 YNNKEL (reference sequence). CDR3 residues: CASSLGTSGVVEQFF. Written as DNA, the CDR3 is TGTGCCAGCAGCCTCGGGACTAGCGGTGTGGTTGAGCAGTTCTTC.

This clone was seen ten or more times. The chain employs TRBV5-1 and TRBJ1-2; a possible D gene is TRBD1 (6 bases). The CDR3 loop spans 19 amino acids. From germline, CDR1 is SGHRS and CDR2 YFSETQ. V lost 0 bases and J lost 5, with 26 bases in between. The DNA for the CDR3 is TGCGCCAGCAGCTTGGGATATAGGCGGACAGACCACCTTTATTATGGCTACACCTTC. Its translation: CASSLGYRRTDHLYYGYTF.

The chain employs TRBV7-3 and TRBJ2-7, with 9 nucleotides matching TRBD1. Germline V lookup: CDR1 SGHTA, CDR2 FQGTGA. The CDR3 loop spans 15 amino acids. V shed 5 bases and J 2 bases; nucleotides not matched to a gene: 7. The CDR3 spells CASSLLQGAAYEQYF. The CDR3 DNA sequence: TGTGCCAGCAGCCTATTACAGGGGGCGGCCTACGAGCAGTACTTC.

The V and J genes are TRBV6-5 and TRBJ1-2, with 8 positions matching TRBD1. The germline V gene has CDR1 MNHEY and CDR2 SVGAGI. With V trimmed by 7 bases and J by 3 bases, 7 bases remained unmatched. The CDR3 spans 14 residues. The CDR3 DNA sequence: TGTGCCAGCATAAAGCAGGGGGCTGACTATGGCTACACCTTC. Translating gives CASIKQGADYGYTF.